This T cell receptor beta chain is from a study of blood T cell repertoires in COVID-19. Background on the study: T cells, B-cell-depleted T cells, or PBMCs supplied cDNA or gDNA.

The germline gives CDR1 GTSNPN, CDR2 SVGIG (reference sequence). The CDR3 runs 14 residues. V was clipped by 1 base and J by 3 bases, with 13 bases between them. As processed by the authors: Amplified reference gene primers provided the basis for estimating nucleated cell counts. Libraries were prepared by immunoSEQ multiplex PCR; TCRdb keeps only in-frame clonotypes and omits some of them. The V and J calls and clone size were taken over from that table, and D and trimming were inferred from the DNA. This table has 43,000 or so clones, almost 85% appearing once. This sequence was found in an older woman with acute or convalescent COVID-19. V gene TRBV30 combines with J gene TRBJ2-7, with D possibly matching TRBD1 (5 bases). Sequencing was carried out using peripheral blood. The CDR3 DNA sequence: TGTGCCTGGAGTGGATATGCAGACAGCTACGAGCAGTACTTC. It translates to CAWSGYADSYEQYF. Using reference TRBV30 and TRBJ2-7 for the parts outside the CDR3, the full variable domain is SQTIHQWPATLVQPVGSPLSLECTVEGTSNPNLYWYRQAAGRGLQLLFYSVGIGQISSEVPQNLSASRPQDRQFILSSKKLLLSDSGFYLCAWSGYADSYEQYFGPGTRLTVT.